This T cell receptor beta chain was sequenced during a study of blood T cell repertoires in COVID-19. TCRdb keeps only in-frame clones here, not all; method: immunoSEQ multiplex PCR. The table shows around 400,000 clones, with 89% occurring only once. This CDR3 is built from 14 residues. Germline V CDR1 and CDR2: SGHAT, FQNNGV. The V and J ends lost 1 base and 6 bases respectively, with 12 bases between them. The chain carries TRBV11-2 and TRBJ1-1, with D perhaps matching TRBD1 (5 bases). The specimen was peripheral blood. The clonotype was recovered from a man aged 40-50 years with acute or convalescent COVID-19. The CDR3 region has the DNA TGTGCCAGCAGCTTAGTGACGGGACTTTCTGAAGCTTTCTTT. As protein: CASSLVTGLSEAFF.